These T cell receptor beta chains were read from a single sample in a study of PD-1 blockade in mismatch repair-deficient tumors. Assay: immunoSEQ multiplex PCR; the TCRdb copy retains only in-frame clones and omits some. The table records 40,000 to 65,000 clones, around 85% of them present only once. Specimen: peripheral blood, collected about 20 weeks after starting pembrolizumab. Receptors originate from an adult with mismatch repair-deficient cancer. CDR3s include the opening cysteine and the closing phenylalanine or tryptophan. Fields, in order: V gene, D gene, clone size, J gene, CDR3 protein, CDR3 DNA. The D gene is left open where the match is weak. Size is omitted from some rows. Given values are once, few, many or a class for expanded clones.

V: TRBV6-6; D: NA; size: NA; J: TRBJ1-1; CDR3: CASSHDSPEAFF; DNA: TGTGCCAGCAGTCACGACAGTCCTGAAGCTTTCTTT
V: TRBV4-3; D: NA; size: NA; J: TRBJ1-4; CDR3: CASSQDGRTNEKLFF; DNA: TGCGCCAGCAGCCAAGATGGCAGGACAAATGAAAAACTGTTTTTT
V: TRBV27; D: TRBD2; size: NA; J: TRBJ2-1; CDR3: CASSSRLAGVDEQFF; DNA: TGTGCCAGCAGTTCCCGACTAGCGGGAGTGGATGAGCAGTTCTTC
V: TRBV19; D: NA; size: NA; J: TRBJ1-1; CDR3: CASSPGVNTEAFF; DNA: TGTGCCAGTAGTCCTGGGGTGAACACTGAAGCTTTCTTT
V: TRBV9; D: NA; size: NA; J: TRBJ2-1; CDR3: CASSVVHNEQFF; DNA: TGTGCCAGCAGCGTGGTCCACAATGAGCAGTTCTTC
V: TRBV10-3; D: NA; size: NA; J: TRBJ1-1; CDR3: CAIMSASSEAFF; DNA: TGTGCCATCATGTCCGCTTCCTCTGAAGCTTTCTTT
V: TRBV6-4; D: TRBD2; size: once; J: TRBJ2-3; CDR3: CASSVTSGSADTQYF; DNA: TGTGCCAGCAGTGTGACTAGCGGGAGTGCAGATACGCAGTATTTT
V: TRBV2; D: NA; size: many; J: TRBJ2-7; CDR3: CAEARGLGINEQYF; DNA: TGTGCCGAAGCCCGAGGGTTGGGGATCAACGAGCAGTACTTC
V: TRBV2; D: NA; size: few; J: TRBJ1-2; CDR3: CASSVGPIGGYTF; DNA: TGTGCCAGCAGTGTCGGTCCTATCGGGGGCTACACCTTC
V: TRBV30; D: NA; size: once; J: TRBJ1-2; CDR3: CAWSGDENYGYTF; DNA: TGTGCCTGGAGTGGGGACGAGAACTATGGCTACACCTTC
V: TRBV9; D: NA; size: NA; J: TRBJ1-2; CDR3: CASSEGKQGGRSAGYTF; DNA: TGTGCCAGCAGCGAAGGTAAACAGGGAGGAAGAAGCGCTGGCTACACCTTC
V: TRBV6-5; D: NA; size: NA; J: TRBJ1-5; CDR3: CASSYSGANQPQHF; DNA: TGTGCCAGCAGTTATTCCGGGGCAAATCAGCCCCAGCATTTT
V: TRBV9; D: TRBD2; size: NA; J: TRBJ2-3; CDR3: CASSSGLAEITDTQYF; DNA: TGTGCCAGCAGCTCGGGACTAGCGGAAATCACAGATACGCAGTATTTT
V: TRBV30; D: TRBD1; size: NA; J: TRBJ1-5; CDR3: CAWTTGGAKKPQHF; DNA: TGTGCCTGGACTACAGGGGGCGCAAAGAAGCCCCAGCATTTT
V: TRBV6-5; D: TRBD1; size: NA; J: TRBJ1-1; CDR3: CASSYSAGGNEAFF; DNA: TGTGCCAGCAGTTACTCGGCAGGGGGCAATGAAGCTTTCTTT
V: TRBV5-6; D: TRBD1; size: NA; J: TRBJ2-2; CDR3: CASSLVRDRLTGELFF; DNA: TGTGCCAGCAGCTTGGTCCGGGACAGGCTGACCGGGGAGCTGTTTTTT
V: TRBV7-9; D: TRBD1; size: NA; J: TRBJ2-7; CDR3: CASSLAWRQGASSYEQYF; DNA: TGTGCCAGCAGCTTAGCCTGGCGACAGGGGGCAAGCTCCTACGAGCAGTACTTC
V: TRBV14; D: TRBD1; size: NA; J: TRBJ2-1; CDR3: CASSQDIFGDRDSGEQFF; DNA: TGTGCCAGCAGCCAAGACATTTTTGGGGACAGGGACTCCGGGGAGCAGTTCTTC
V: TRBV7-2; D: TRBD1; size: few; J: TRBJ2-7; CDR3: CASSWDRGSYEQYF; DNA: TGTGCCAGCAGCTGGGACAGGGGGTCCTACGAGCAGTACTTC
V: TRBV6-4; D: TRBD2; size: NA; J: TRBJ2-1; CDR3: CASSLDGTSGLNEQFF; DNA: TGTGCCAGCAGCCTTGATGGGACTAGCGGACTCAATGAGCAGTTCTTC
V: TRBV7-3; D: TRBD2; size: NA; J: TRBJ2-1; CDR3: CASSPGGSYNEQFF; DNA: TGTGCCAGCAGCCCGGGGGGGAGTTACAATGAGCAGTTCTTC
V: TRBV14; D: NA; size: medium-sized; J: TRBJ1-2; CDR3: CASSQVDSRGYTF; DNA: TGTGCCAGCAGCCAAGTGGACAGTCGGGGCTACACCTTC
V: TRBV19; D: NA; size: NA; J: TRBJ1-1; CDR3: CASSVGGGTEAFF; DNA: TGTGCCAGTAGTGTTGGGGGTGGGACTGAAGCTTTCTTT
V: TRBV7-3; D: NA; size: once; J: TRBJ2-3; CDR3: CASSPGPSSGTDTQYF; DNA: TGTGCCAGCAGCCCAGGCCCTAGCAGCGGCACAGATACGCAGTATTTT
V: TRBV6-6; D: TRBD2; size: once; J: TRBJ2-7; CDR3: CASSYSGTSGTGEQYF; DNA: TGTGCCAGCAGTTACTCCGGGACTAGCGGGACAGGAGAGCAGTACTTC
V: TRBV7-9; D: NA; size: NA; J: TRBJ1-5; CDR3: CASSLINQPQHF; DNA: TGTGCCAGCAGCTTAATAAATCAGCCCCAGCATTTT
V: TRBV19; D: NA; size: NA; J: TRBJ2-2; CDR3: CASSIPQWTGELFF; DNA: TGTGCCAGTAGTATCCCCCAGTGGACCGGGGAGCTGTTTTTT
V: TRBV14; D: NA; size: NA; J: TRBJ2-3; CDR3: CASRGFSSSTDTQYF; DNA: TGTGCCAGCAGGGGCTTCTCGTCGTCCACAGATACGCAGTATTTT
V: TRBV6-5; D: NA; size: few; J: TRBJ2-7; CDR3: CASSYSNSYEQYF; DNA: TGTGCCAGCAGTTACTCGAATAGTTACGAGCAGTACTTC
V: TRBV11-2; D: TRBD1; size: NA; J: TRBJ2-3; CDR3: CASRQGAASGGTQYF; DNA: TGTGCCAGCAGACAGGGGGCAGCCTCCGGGGGTACGCAGTATTTT
V: TRBV7-9; D: NA; size: once; J: TRBJ2-3; CDR3: CASSLGRDGTQYF; DNA: TGTGCCAGCAGCTTAGGACGGGATGGGACGCAGTATTTT
V: TRBV18; D: TRBD1; size: NA; J: TRBJ2-1; CDR3: CASSLGIGQGYNEQFF; DNA: TGTGCCAGCTCACTGGGTATAGGACAGGGTTACAATGAGCAGTTCTTC
V: TRBV7-2; D: NA; size: NA; J: TRBJ2-2; CDR3: CASTLSSAPGGGELFF; DNA: TGTGCCAGCACCCTTTCTAGCGCCCCGGGCGGCGGGGAGCTGTTTTTT
V: TRBV5-8; D: TRBD1; size: NA; J: TRBJ2-3; CDR3: CASSHRDRRADTQYF; DNA: TGTGCCAGCAGCCACCGGGACAGGAGGGCAGATACGCAGTATTTT
V: TRBV27; D: NA; size: NA; J: TRBJ2-7; CDR3: CASSPLRAGRRERPYEQYF; DNA: TGTGCCAGCAGTCCTCTTAGGGCTGGGCGACGGGAGCGACCCTACGAGCAGTACTTC
V: TRBV18; D: NA; size: once; J: TRBJ1-1; CDR3: CASSHLSGARDDEAFF; DNA: TGTGCCAGCTCCCACTTGTCAGGGGCACGGGATGATGAAGCTTTCTTT
V: TRBV4-3; D: NA; size: NA; J: TRBJ1-5; CDR3: CASSQGANQPQHF; DNA: TGCGCCAGCAGCCAAGGGGCTAATCAGCCCCAGCATTTT
V: TRBV6-6; D: NA; size: NA; J: TRBJ2-2; CDR3: CAAGRRTGELFF; DNA: TGTGCCGCAGGGAGGCGAACCGGGGAGCTGTTTTTT
V: TRBV19; D: NA; size: NA; J: TRBJ1-1; CDR3: CASSIGGAQTEAFF; DNA: TGTGCCAGTAGTATAGGGGGCGCGCAGACTGAAGCTTTCTTT
V: TRBV21-1; D: NA; size: NA; J: TRBJ2-3; CDR3: CASSTQTGATQYF; DNA: TGTGCCAGCAGCACACAAACAGGGGCTACGCAGTATTTT
V: TRBV5-1; D: TRBD2; size: NA; J: TRBJ2-1; CDR3: CASSNLDRGRLAGEQFF; DNA: TGCGCCAGCAGCAACTTGGACAGGGGCAGACTAGCGGGAGAGCAGTTCTTC
V: TRBV19; D: NA; size: few; J: TRBJ1-5; CDR3: CASSRRGSHQPQHF; DNA: TGTGCCAGTAGCCGACGGGGATCCCATCAGCCCCAGCATTTT
V: TRBV27; D: NA; size: NA; J: TRBJ1-1; CDR3: CASSFSTGRSEAFF; DNA: TGTGCCAGCAGTTTTTCCACGGGGAGGTCTGAAGCTTTCTTT
V: TRBV4-1; D: NA; size: NA; J: TRBJ2-7; CDR3: CASRQNAGQHEQYF; DNA: TGCGCCAGCAGGCAAAACGCAGGGCAACACGAGCAGTACTTC
V: TRBV6-4; D: NA; size: NA; J: TRBJ2-3; CDR3: CASVLAWGPDTQYF; DNA: TGTGCCAGCGTCCTAGCGTGGGGCCCAGATACGCAGTATTTT